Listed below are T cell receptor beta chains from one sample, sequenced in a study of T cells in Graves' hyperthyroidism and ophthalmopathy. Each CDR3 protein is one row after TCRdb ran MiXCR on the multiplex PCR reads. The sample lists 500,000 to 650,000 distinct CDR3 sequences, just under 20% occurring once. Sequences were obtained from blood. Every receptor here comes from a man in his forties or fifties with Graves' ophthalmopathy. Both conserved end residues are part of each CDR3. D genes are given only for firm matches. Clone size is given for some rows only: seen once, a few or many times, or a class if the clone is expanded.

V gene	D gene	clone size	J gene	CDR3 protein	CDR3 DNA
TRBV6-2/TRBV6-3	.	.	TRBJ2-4	CASSYSNQLLAKNIQYF	TGTGCCAGCAGTTACTCGAACCAGCTTCTAGCCAAAAACATTCAGTACTTC
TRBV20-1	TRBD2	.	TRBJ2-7	CSAPASGKKHEQYF	TGCAGTGCTCCAGCTAGCGGGAAAAAGCACGAGCAGTACTTC
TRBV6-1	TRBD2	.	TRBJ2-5	CASSAGTSGRGSQETQYF	TGTGCCAGCAGTGCCGGGACTAGCGGGAGAGGGAGCCAAGAGACCCAGTACTTC
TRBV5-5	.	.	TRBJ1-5	CASSTLSNQPQHF	TGTGCCAGCAGCACACTAAGCAATCAGCCCCAGCATTTT
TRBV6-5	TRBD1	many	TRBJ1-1	CASSYGVVGGNTEAFF	TGTGCCAGCAGTTACGGAGTGGTAGGGGGCAACACTGAAGCTTTCTTT
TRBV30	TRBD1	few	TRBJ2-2	CASSIGTGGTGELFF	TGTGCCAGTAGTATAGGAACAGGGGGCACCGGGGAGCTGTTTTTT
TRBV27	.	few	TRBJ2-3	CASSLSGLDTQYF	TGTGCCAGCAGTTTATCAGGGCTAGATACGCAGTATTTT
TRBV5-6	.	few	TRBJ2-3	CASSLGAGWTDTQYF	TGTGCCAGCAGCTTGGGCGCAGGATGGACAGATACGCAGTATTTT
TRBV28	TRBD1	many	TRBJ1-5	CASSPQGAGGQPQHF	TGTGCCAGCAGTCCTCAGGGGGCGGGCGGTCAGCCCCAGCATTTT
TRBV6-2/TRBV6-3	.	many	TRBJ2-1	CASSYSRSWLARDNEQFF	TGTGCCAGCAGTTACTCGAGATCGTGGCTAGCCCGGGACAATGAGCAGTTCTTC
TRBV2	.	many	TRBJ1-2	CASRLEFYGYTF	TGTGCCAGCAGACTGGAGTTCTATGGCTACACCTTC
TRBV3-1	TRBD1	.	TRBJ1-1	CASSLGSIGTGNMNTEAFF	TGTGCCAGCAGCCTGGGGTCAATTGGGACAGGCAACATGAACACTGAAGCTTTCTTT
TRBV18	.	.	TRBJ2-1	CASSPQGEGTIQFF	TGTGCCAGCTCACCACAAGGGGAAGGAACGATTCAGTTCTTC
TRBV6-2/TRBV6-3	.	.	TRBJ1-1	CASQGNMNTEAFF	TGTGCCAGCCAGGGGAATATGAACACTGAAGCTTTCTTT
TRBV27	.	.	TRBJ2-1	CASSNEGWEQFF	TGTGCCAGCAGCAATGAGGGCTGGGAGCAGTTCTTC
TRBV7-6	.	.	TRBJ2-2	CASRLGLAGELFF	TGTGCCAGCAGACTAGGGCTGGCCGGGGAGCTGTTTTTT
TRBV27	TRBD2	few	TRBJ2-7	CASPPGGDDFEQYF	TGTGCCAGCCCCCCCGGGGGGGACGACTTCGAGCAGTACTTC
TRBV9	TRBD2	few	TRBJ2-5	CASSVGVGGPGETQYF	TGTGCCAGCAGCGTAGGAGTGGGAGGGCCAGGAGAGACCCAGTACTTC
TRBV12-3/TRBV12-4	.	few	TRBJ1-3	CASNFARDSGNTIYF	TGTGCCAGCAACTTCGCCAGGGACTCTGGAAACACCATATATTTT
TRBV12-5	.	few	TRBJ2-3	CASGFGLDTQYF	TGTGCTAGTGGTTTTGGACTAGATACGCAGTATTTT
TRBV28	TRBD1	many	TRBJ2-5	CASSPTGTGTWETQYF	TGTGCCAGCAGTCCGACCGGGACAGGAACCTGGGAGACCCAGTACTTC
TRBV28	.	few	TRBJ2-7	CASTPGRDYEQYF	TGTGCCAGCACGCCTGGGCGGGATTACGAGCAGTACTTC
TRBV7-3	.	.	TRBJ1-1	CASSSFAGNTEAFF	TGTGCCAGCAGCTCCTTTGCGGGAAACACTGAAGCTTTCTTT
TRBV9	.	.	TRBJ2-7	CASSPQDFGAYEQYF	TGTGCCAGCAGCCCCCAGGACTTCGGGGCCTACGAGCAGTACTTC
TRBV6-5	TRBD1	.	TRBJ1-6	CASSYQRQGYSPLHF	TGTGCCAGCAGTTACCAGAGACAGGGGTATTCACCCCTCCACTTT
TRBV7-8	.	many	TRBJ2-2	CASSFSRGLANTGELFF	TGTGCCAGCAGTTTCTCTAGAGGACTCGCGAACACCGGGGAGCTGTTTTTT
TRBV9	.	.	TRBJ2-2	CASSLGAGRWTGELFF	TGTGCCAGCAGCTTAGGAGCAGGGCGATGGACCGGGGAGCTGTTTTTT
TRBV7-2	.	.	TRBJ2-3	CASSLGGGMDTQYF	TGTGCCAGCAGCTTAGGGGGGGGCATGGATACGCAGTATTTT
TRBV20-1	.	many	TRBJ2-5	CSARHTRQETQYF	TGCAGTGCTAGACACACTCGACAAGAGACCCAGTACTTC
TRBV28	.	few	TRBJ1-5	CASSTPGEGNQPQHF	TGTGCCAGCAGTACCCCCGGGGAGGGCAATCAGCCCCAGCATTTT
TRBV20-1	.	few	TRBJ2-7	CSARASGGREQYF	TGCAGTGCTAGAGCGTCTGGGGGTCGCGAGCAGTACTTC
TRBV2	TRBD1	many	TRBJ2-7	CASSGQGSEQYF	TGTGCCAGCAGTGGACAGGGCTCCGAGCAGTACTTC
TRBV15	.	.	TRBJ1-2	CATSRDRLSGDGYTF	TGTGCCACCAGCAGAGATCGCCTATCAGGGGATGGCTACACCTTC
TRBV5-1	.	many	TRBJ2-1	CASSSGAGLVANEQFF	TGCGCCAGCAGCTCGGGGGCAGGTCTGGTTGCCAATGAGCAGTTCTTC
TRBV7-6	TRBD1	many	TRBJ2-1	CASSRGPGQAYNEQFF	TGTGCCAGCAGCCGAGGTCCGGGACAGGCATACAATGAGCAGTTCTTC
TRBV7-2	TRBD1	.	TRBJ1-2	CASSWTGGTF	TGTGCCAGCAGCTGGACAGGGGGCACCTTC
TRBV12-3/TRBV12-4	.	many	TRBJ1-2	CASSLGLGLYGYTF	TGTGCCAGCAGTTTAGGTCTGGGTCTTTATGGCTACACCTTC
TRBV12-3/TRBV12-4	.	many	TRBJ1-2	CASSLGRTNYGYTF	TGTGCCAGCAGTTTGGGAAGAACCAACTATGGCTACACCTTC
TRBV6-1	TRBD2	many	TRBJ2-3	CATLKRGATDTQYF	TGTGCCACCCTGAAGCGGGGGGCCACAGATACGCAGTATTTT
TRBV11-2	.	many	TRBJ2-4	CASSLEFVRNIQYF	TGTGCCAGCAGCTTAGAGTTTGTGCGGAACATTCAGTACTTC
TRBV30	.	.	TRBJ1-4	CAWSHLQGGKLFF	TGTGCCTGGAGTCACCTACAGGGTGGAAAACTGTTTTTT
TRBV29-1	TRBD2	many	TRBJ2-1	CSVEEEGASGNDYNEQFF	TGCAGCGTTGAAGAGGAGGGGGCTAGCGGGAACGACTACAATGAGCAGTTCTTC
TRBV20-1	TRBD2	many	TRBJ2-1	CSAREGGRVYEQFF	TGCAGTGCTAGAGAGGGCGGGAGGGTCTATGAGCAGTTCTTC
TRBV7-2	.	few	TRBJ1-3	CASSSQIVSGNTIYF	TGTGCCAGCAGCTCGCAAATCGTATCTGGAAACACCATATATTTT
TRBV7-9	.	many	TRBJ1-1	CASSSPGNTEAFF	TGTGCCAGCAGCTCCCCAGGGAACACTGAAGCTTTCTTT
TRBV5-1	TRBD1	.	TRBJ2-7	CASSLRDSHSYEQYF	TGCGCCAGCAGCTTGAGGGACAGCCATTCTTACGAGCAGTACTTC
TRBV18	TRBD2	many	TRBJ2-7	CASSPRGGYEQYF	TGTGCCAGCTCGCCCCGGGGGGGCTACGAGCAGTACTTC
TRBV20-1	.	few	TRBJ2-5	CSARDPTSGETQYF	TGCAGTGCTAGAGACCCGACTAGTGGAGAGACCCAGTACTTC
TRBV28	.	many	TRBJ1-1	CASSSPPGYTEAFF	TGTGCCAGCAGTTCCCCGCCAGGGTACACTGAAGCTTTCTTT
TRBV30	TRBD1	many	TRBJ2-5	CAWSVGQNQETQYF	TGTGCCTGGAGTGTGGGACAGAACCAAGAGACCCAGTACTTC
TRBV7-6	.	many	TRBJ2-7	CASSWAQGGEYEQYF	TGTGCCAGCAGCTGGGCACAGGGCGGGGAGTACGAGCAGTACTTC